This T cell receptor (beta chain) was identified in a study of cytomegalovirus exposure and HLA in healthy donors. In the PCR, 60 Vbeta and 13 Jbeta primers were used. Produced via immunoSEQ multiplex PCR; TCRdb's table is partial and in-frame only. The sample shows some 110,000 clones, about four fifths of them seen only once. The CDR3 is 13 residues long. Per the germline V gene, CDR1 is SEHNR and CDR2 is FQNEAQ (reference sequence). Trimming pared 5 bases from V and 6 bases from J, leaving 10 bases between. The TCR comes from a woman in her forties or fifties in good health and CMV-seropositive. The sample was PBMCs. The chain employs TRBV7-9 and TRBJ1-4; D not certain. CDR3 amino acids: CASSPNGYEKLFF. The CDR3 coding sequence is TGTGCCAGCAGCCCCAATGGCTATGAAAAACTGTTTTTT.